This is a list of T cell receptor beta chains from one sample in a study of blood T cell repertoires in COVID-19. Generated by immunoSEQ multiplex PCR, the TCRdb table keeps only in-frame clones and is missing some. The sample contains more than 200,000 clones, 65% to 85% of which appear only once. Sequenced material: peripheral blood. The receptor source for this set is a woman aged 45-59 years with acute or convalescent COVID-19. Each CDR3 is given with its conserved first and last residue. The D gene is left open where the match is weak. Rows may omit the clone size; those that give it use once, few, many or a size class.

v_gene,j_gene,d_gene,abundance,CDR3nt,CDR3aa
TRBV10-2,TRBJ2-6,NA,NA,TGCGCCAGCAGTGAGTTCGGGTGGCAGGGGGGCTCTGGGGCCAACGTCCTGACTTTC,CASSEFGWQGGSGANVLTF
TRBV19,TRBJ2-1,TRBD2,NA,TGTGCCAGTAGTATGTTCGCTAGCGGGAGGGCCCGGGCCTACAATGAGCAGTTCTTC,CASSMFASGRARAYNEQFF
TRBV2,TRBJ2-5,TRBD2,once,TGTGCCCCCCAGCGGGGAGAGACCCAGTACTTC,CAPQRGETQYF
TRBV3-1/TRBV3-2,TRBJ2-1,NA,NA,TGTGCCAGCAGCCAAGGCCAGACTAGTCCCCCGTTCTTC,CASSQGQTSPPFF
TRBV24-1,TRBJ2-7,NA,NA,TGTGCCACCAGTGACACCGACTGGGACGAGCAGTACTTC,CATSDTDWDEQYF
TRBV10-3,TRBJ2-5,NA,NA,TGTGCCATCAGTGAGGGGGCGGAGACCCAGTACTTC,CAISEGAETQYF
TRBV5-1,TRBJ2-2,TRBD2,NA,TGCGCCAGCAGCTCCGGGACTAGCGGGAGGGCCAGCACCGGGGAGCTGTTTTTT,CASSSGTSGRASTGELFF
TRBV20-1,TRBJ2-3,NA,once,TGCAGTGCCTCGAGCACAGATACGCAGTATTTT,CSASSTDTQYF
TRBV19,TRBJ2-7,NA,NA,TGTGCCAGTAGCCGATGGGGGGACGAGCAGTACTTC,CASSRWGDEQYF
TRBV5-1,TRBJ2-5,NA,NA,TGCGCCAGCAGCACGGGACTTACGTACCAAGAGACCCAGTACTTC,CASSTGLTYQETQYF
TRBV7-2,TRBJ2-2,NA,NA,TGTGCCAGCAGCTTCAATCTAGAGGGGGAGCTGTTTTTT,CASSFNLEGELFF
TRBV2,TRBJ1-1,NA,once,TGTGCCAGCAGTTTTAGTGACACTGAAGCTTTCTTT,CASSFSDTEAFF
TRBV4-1,TRBJ2-3,TRBD2,NA,TGCGCCAGCAGCCAAGGACTAGCGGGAGCAGGCACAGATACGCAGTATTTT,CASSQGLAGAGTDTQYF
TRBV5-6,TRBJ1-2,TRBD1,NA,TGTGCCAGCAGCCCGGGACAGGGGGACCATAGGGGCTACACCTTC,CASSPGQGDHRGYTF
TRBV6-1,TRBJ1-5,NA,NA,TGTGCCAGCAGTGAGCAGGGTAATCAGCCCCAGCATTTT,CASSEQGNQPQHF
TRBV16,TRBJ2-1,NA,NA,TGTGCCAGCGGTCAGAAGGAGAATGAGCAGTTCTTC,CASGQKENEQFF
TRBV20-1,TRBJ1-1,TRBD1,NA,TGCAGTGCTAGGGGACAGTTAGAAGCTTTCTTT,CSARGQLEAFF
TRBV28,TRBJ2-7,NA,NA,TGTGCCAGCAGGGGCGGGGCAGGGCGCTACGAGCAGTACTTC,CASRGGAGRYEQYF
TRBV28,TRBJ2-1,NA,NA,TGTGCCAGCAGTTTGGAGCTAGATTTCGTCAATGAGCAGTTCTTC,CASSLELDFVNEQFF
TRBV6-1,TRBJ1-1,TRBD1,NA,TGTGCCAGCAGTGAACAGGGGGTGTCTGAAGCTTTCTTT,CASSEQGVSEAFF
TRBV7-6,TRBJ2-3,NA,NA,TGTGCCAGCAGCTTAAAAAGGGGCAGCACAGATACGCAGTATTTT,CASSLKRGSTDTQYF
TRBV18,TRBJ2-5,NA,NA,TGTGCCAGCTCACCCGGACTGGAAGAGACCCAGTACTTC,CASSPGLEETQYF
TRBV29-1,TRBJ2-6,NA,once,TGCAGCGTTGATTCGGGTGCAAGCTCTGGGGCCAACGTCCTGACTTTC,CSVDSGASSGANVLTF
TRBV6-5,TRBJ2-7,TRBD1,NA,TGTGCCAGCAGTTCGGGACAGGGGGCGACGGCCTACGAGCAGTACTTC,CASSSGQGATAYEQYF
TRBV24-1,TRBJ2-1,TRBD2,NA,TGTGCCACCAGTGATCCCGGGACTAGCGACAATGAGCAGTTCTTC,CATSDPGTSDNEQFF
TRBV19,TRBJ1-2,NA,few,TGTGCCAGTAGTATCCCAGGTGTTGAGAACTATGGCTACACCTTC,CASSIPGVENYGYTF
TRBV27,TRBJ1-1,NA,NA,TGTGCCAGCAGAAGACAGCCGAACACTGAAGCTTTCTTT,CASRRQPNTEAFF
TRBV27,TRBJ2-1,TRBD2,NA,TGTGCCAGCAGTTTACGGACTAGCGGGAGATACAATGAGCAGTTCTTC,CASSLRTSGRYNEQFF
TRBV24-1,TRBJ2-5,TRBD2,NA,TGTGCCACCGCCCACGGGGGGGGCAGACAAGAGACCCAGTACTTC,CATAHGGGRQETQYF
TRBV25-1,TRBJ1-2,NA,NA,TGTGCCAGCAGTCAGGGGAAGGGGCATGGCTACACCTTC,CASSQGKGHGYTF